These T cell receptor beta chains were read from a single sample in a study of blood T cell repertoires in COVID-19. Method: immunoSEQ multiplex PCR; TCRdb's copy keeps in-frame clones and lacks some. The sample contains 130,000 or so clones, 84% of which appear only once. Sequences were obtained from peripheral blood. These receptors came from a man aged 25-40 years with COVID-19, enrolled during active disease. CDR3s include the opening cysteine and the closing phenylalanine or tryptophan. Fields, in order: CDR3 DNA, CDR3 protein, clone size, J gene, V gene, D gene. A D gene is named only where the DNA matches it firmly. The listing skips clone size in some rows; elsewhere it reads once, few, many or a size class.

CDR3nt: TGCGCCAGCCAAGCGCAAACAGGGTCTGGGGAGACCCAGTACTTC; CDR3aa: CASQAQTGSGETQYF; abundance: NA; j_gene: TRBJ2-5; v_gene: TRBV4-1; d_gene: NA
CDR3nt: TGTGCCAGCAGTGAATTGGGACAGGGCAAAAATGAGCAGTTCTTC; CDR3aa: CASSELGQGKNEQFF; abundance: NA; j_gene: TRBJ2-1; v_gene: TRBV2; d_gene: TRBD1
CDR3nt: TGTGCCAGCAGCTCAACGGGCGGGATCGGCACAGATACGCAGTATTTT; CDR3aa: CASSSTGGIGTDTQYF; abundance: NA; j_gene: TRBJ2-3; v_gene: TRBV7-9; d_gene: NA
CDR3nt: TGTGCCAGCAGAATGACTAGCTCCTACAATGAGCAGTTCTTC; CDR3aa: CASRMTSSYNEQFF; abundance: NA; j_gene: TRBJ2-1; v_gene: TRBV6-5; d_gene: NA
CDR3nt: TGTGCCAAGGAAGGGGTAACTAATGAAAAACTGTTTTTT; CDR3aa: CAKEGVTNEKLFF; abundance: NA; j_gene: TRBJ1-4; v_gene: TRBV27; d_gene: NA
CDR3nt: TGTGCCAGTGGCATGGCAGGCAGCCGGGGATACGAGCAGTACTTC; CDR3aa: CASGMAGSRGYEQYF; abundance: NA; j_gene: TRBJ2-7; v_gene: TRBV19; d_gene: NA
CDR3nt: TGTGCCACCAGTGATTCGGGGGAGAGGTACAATGAGCAGTTCTTC; CDR3aa: CATSDSGERYNEQFF; abundance: NA; j_gene: TRBJ2-1; v_gene: TRBV24-1; d_gene: NA
CDR3nt: TGCGCCAGCAGCTTGATCCAGGGAACCAACAATGAGCAGTTCTTC; CDR3aa: CASSLIQGTNNEQFF; abundance: NA; j_gene: TRBJ2-1; v_gene: TRBV5-1; d_gene: NA
CDR3nt: TGTGCCAGCAGTAGGGACAGGAGGAACACTGAAGCTTTCTTT; CDR3aa: CASSRDRRNTEAFF; abundance: NA; j_gene: TRBJ1-1; v_gene: TRBV6-5; d_gene: TRBD1
CDR3nt: TGTGCCAGCAGTTTTCAGGGGAGTGGTACGCAGTATTTT; CDR3aa: CASSFQGSGTQYF; abundance: once; j_gene: TRBJ2-3; v_gene: TRBV28; d_gene: NA
CDR3nt: TGCAGCGTTGGGACAGGGCCTTCGTTCACTGAAGCTTTCTTT; CDR3aa: CSVGTGPSFTEAFF; abundance: NA; j_gene: TRBJ1-1; v_gene: TRBV29-1; d_gene: TRBD1
CDR3nt: TGTGCCAGTAGGACCGGGACAGGGGTGACCGGGGAGCTGTTTTTT; CDR3aa: CASRTGTGVTGELFF; abundance: once; j_gene: TRBJ2-2; v_gene: TRBV19; d_gene: TRBD1
CDR3nt: TGTGCCAGCTCACCGGACGGGGTCTATGGCTACACCTTC; CDR3aa: CASSPDGVYGYTF; abundance: once; j_gene: TRBJ1-2; v_gene: TRBV18; d_gene: NA
CDR3nt: TGTGCCAGCCGCGGGACAGCCTCCTACGAGCAGTACTTC; CDR3aa: CASRGTASYEQYF; abundance: NA; j_gene: TRBJ2-7; v_gene: TRBV27; d_gene: NA
CDR3nt: TGCGCCAGCAGGGGGGCCACGAGGCATGGCTACACCTTC; CDR3aa: CASRGATRHGYTF; abundance: NA; j_gene: TRBJ1-2; v_gene: TRBV10-2; d_gene: NA
CDR3nt: TGTGCCAGCAGTTTATCGACTAGCGGGAGAGGTGAGCAGTTCTTC; CDR3aa: CASSLSTSGRGEQFF; abundance: NA; j_gene: TRBJ2-1; v_gene: TRBV27; d_gene: TRBD2
CDR3nt: TGTGCCAGCAGCTTAGGTTCAGCGGGGGCGTGGGATGAGCAGTTCTTC; CDR3aa: CASSLGSAGAWDEQFF; abundance: NA; j_gene: TRBJ2-1; v_gene: TRBV7-9; d_gene: TRBD2
CDR3nt: TGTGCCAGCTCACCCGGGACAGCCTCCTACGAGCAGTACTTC; CDR3aa: CASSPGTASYEQYF; abundance: NA; j_gene: TRBJ2-7; v_gene: TRBV18; d_gene: TRBD1
CDR3nt: TGTGCCAGCAGTACATCGGGGGGGCGCACTGAAGCTTTCTTT; CDR3aa: CASSTSGGRTEAFF; abundance: NA; j_gene: TRBJ1-1; v_gene: TRBV6-5; d_gene: NA
CDR3nt: TGTGCCAGCAGCTTAGTCGGGGGTCCGGCTGAAGCTTTCTTT; CDR3aa: CASSLVGGPAEAFF; abundance: NA; j_gene: TRBJ1-1; v_gene: TRBV7-2; d_gene: NA
CDR3nt: TGTGCCACCAGCAGGGCCGACACCCTGAACACTGAAGCTTTCTTT; CDR3aa: CATSRADTLNTEAFF; abundance: once; j_gene: TRBJ1-1; v_gene: TRBV15; d_gene: NA
CDR3nt: TGTGCCAGCAGCGGAACCGGGACAGGGGTGAATTCACCCCTCCACTTT; CDR3aa: CASSGTGTGVNSPLHF; abundance: many; j_gene: TRBJ1-6; v_gene: TRBV7-8; d_gene: TRBD1
CDR3nt: TGTGCCAGCAGCACCAGGGGGTCGGCTAATGAAAAACTGTTTTTT; CDR3aa: CASSTRGSANEKLFF; abundance: NA; j_gene: TRBJ1-4; v_gene: TRBV7-9; d_gene: TRBD1
CDR3nt: TGCGCCAGCAGCTTGGAGGGGGCAGAGACCCAGTACTTC; CDR3aa: CASSLEGAETQYF; abundance: NA; j_gene: TRBJ2-5; v_gene: TRBV5-1; d_gene: TRBD1
CDR3nt: TGTGCCAGCAGTTTCCATGGGGACAGGGTAAATCAGCCCCAGCATTTT; CDR3aa: CASSFHGDRVNQPQHF; abundance: few; j_gene: TRBJ1-5; v_gene: TRBV27; d_gene: TRBD1
CDR3nt: TGTGCCATCAGTGAACCCGGGACAGGGGGCAGAACTGAAGCTTTCTTT; CDR3aa: CAISEPGTGGRTEAFF; abundance: NA; j_gene: TRBJ1-1; v_gene: TRBV10-3; d_gene: TRBD1
CDR3nt: TGTGCCAGCAGCCAAGCGACAGGGGCTGAAGCTTTCTTT; CDR3aa: CASSQATGAEAFF; abundance: NA; j_gene: TRBJ1-1; v_gene: TRBV4-2; d_gene: TRBD1
CDR3nt: TGTGCCAGCAGTGCTTTAGGGACAGGGTATAGCAATCAGCCCCAGCATTTT; CDR3aa: CASSALGTGYSNQPQHF; abundance: NA; j_gene: TRBJ1-5; v_gene: TRBV6-1; d_gene: TRBD1
CDR3nt: TGTGCCACCAGGAAGACAGGGGACACCGGGGAGCTGTTTTTT; CDR3aa: CATRKTGDTGELFF; abundance: NA; j_gene: TRBJ2-2; v_gene: TRBV6-4; d_gene: TRBD1
CDR3nt: TGTGCCATCAGTGAGTCTAGGGGAACTGAAGCTTTCTTT; CDR3aa: CAISESRGTEAFF; abundance: NA; j_gene: TRBJ1-1; v_gene: TRBV10-3; d_gene: NA
CDR3nt: TGTGCCAGCAGTAGGACTAGCGGTACCAATGAGCAGTTCTTC; CDR3aa: CASSRTSGTNEQFF; abundance: NA; j_gene: TRBJ2-1; v_gene: TRBV6-1; d_gene: TRBD2
CDR3nt: TGTGCCAGCAGCCAAGCAGGCACGGGACAGGCCCTCTTC; CDR3aa: CASSQAGTGQALF; abundance: NA; j_gene: TRBJ2-7; v_gene: TRBV14; d_gene: TRBD1
CDR3nt: TGTGCCAGCAGCCAGGGGACCGGTCAGCCCCAGCATTTT; CDR3aa: CASSQGTGQPQHF; abundance: few; j_gene: TRBJ1-5; v_gene: TRBV12-3/TRBV12-4; d_gene: NA
CDR3nt: TGTGCCAGCATACCACCTGGGGGCCCAAACTACAATGAGCAGTTCTTC; CDR3aa: CASIPPGGPNYNEQFF; abundance: NA; j_gene: TRBJ2-1; v_gene: TRBV28; d_gene: NA
CDR3nt: TGTGCCAGCAGCCAGTCCGGGGGCCTAGCGGGAAGCGAGCAGTACTTC; CDR3aa: CASSQSGGLAGSEQYF; abundance: NA; j_gene: TRBJ2-7; v_gene: TRBV14; d_gene: TRBD2
CDR3nt: TGTGCCAGTAGTATAGATCCTAGCGGGGCAGATACGCAGTATTTT; CDR3aa: CASSIDPSGADTQYF; abundance: NA; j_gene: TRBJ2-3; v_gene: TRBV19; d_gene: TRBD2
CDR3nt: TGTGCCAGCAGGCTTAGCGGGGTCGCGAGAGAGCAGTTCTTC; CDR3aa: CASRLSGVAREQFF; abundance: NA; j_gene: TRBJ2-1; v_gene: TRBV7-2; d_gene: TRBD2
CDR3nt: TGTGCCAGCAGGGAGGGAGCCGCTAACTATGGCTACACCTTC; CDR3aa: CASREGAANYGYTF; abundance: NA; j_gene: TRBJ1-2; v_gene: TRBV6-6; d_gene: NA
CDR3nt: TGTGCCAGCAGCGTAACAGGGGGCAGAACAGATACGCAGTATTTT; CDR3aa: CASSVTGGRTDTQYF; abundance: NA; j_gene: TRBJ2-3; v_gene: TRBV9; d_gene: TRBD1
CDR3nt: TGTGCCAGCAGCTCGCTAAGGGACAGCACCTACGAGCAGTACTTC; CDR3aa: CASSSLRDSTYEQYF; abundance: NA; j_gene: TRBJ2-7; v_gene: TRBV5-6; d_gene: TRBD1
CDR3nt: TGTGCCATCAGTGAGCGGACAGGGATTGAAGCTTTCTTT; CDR3aa: CAISERTGIEAFF; abundance: NA; j_gene: TRBJ1-1; v_gene: TRBV10-3; d_gene: TRBD1
CDR3nt: TGTGCCAGCCGGCAGGGGTATTTACCCCTCCACTTT; CDR3aa: CASRQGYLPLHF; abundance: NA; j_gene: TRBJ1-6; v_gene: TRBV12-3/TRBV12-4; d_gene: NA
CDR3nt: TGTGCCAGCAGCGCGGGGGTTGGGCAGGGAGGGACCCAGTACTTC; CDR3aa: CASSAGVGQGGTQYF; abundance: NA; j_gene: TRBJ2-5; v_gene: TRBV9; d_gene: NA
CDR3nt: TGTGCCAGCAGCCCCGACAGGGGGTCCACCGGGGAGCTGTTTTTT; CDR3aa: CASSPDRGSTGELFF; abundance: NA; j_gene: TRBJ2-2; v_gene: TRBV5-4; d_gene: TRBD1
CDR3nt: TGTGCCAGCAGTCGGGGAGGGACGGCTGGAAACACCATATATTTT; CDR3aa: CASSRGGTAGNTIYF; abundance: NA; j_gene: TRBJ1-3; v_gene: TRBV28; d_gene: NA
CDR3nt: TGTGCCAGCTCTCGGGGGGGGCTCACTGAAGCTTTCTTT; CDR3aa: CASSRGGLTEAFF; abundance: NA; j_gene: TRBJ1-1; v_gene: TRBV9; d_gene: NA
CDR3nt: TGCGCCAGCAGTCCGTCCGCCTCCCGGAGCACAGATACGCAGTATTTT; CDR3aa: CASSPSASRSTDTQYF; abundance: NA; j_gene: TRBJ2-3; v_gene: TRBV23-1; d_gene: NA
CDR3nt: TGTGCCAGCAGCGTCCAGCCCCGACTAGCCAAAAACATTCAGTACTTC; CDR3aa: CASSVQPRLAKNIQYF; abundance: NA; j_gene: TRBJ2-4; v_gene: TRBV7-2; d_gene: NA
CDR3nt: TGTGCCAGCAGTTTGGGACAGGTTCGTGACTTC; CDR3aa: CASSLGQVRDF; abundance: NA; j_gene: TRBJ2-7; v_gene: TRBV6-6; d_gene: TRBD1
CDR3nt: TGTGCCAGCAGCCCAACAGGGAACGGTGAAAAACTGTTTTTT; CDR3aa: CASSPTGNGEKLFF; abundance: NA; j_gene: TRBJ1-4; v_gene: TRBV3-1/TRBV3-2; d_gene: NA